The 14 T cell receptor beta chains below were found in one sample sequenced in a study of naive CD8 T cells in extremely preterm neonates. Measured with immunoSEQ multiplex PCR; TCRdb has only the in-frame clones, and not every one. The data hold approximately 5,300 clones, with about 97% observed a single time. The sequenced sample consisted of naive CD8+ T cells from blood. The receptor set was obtained from a human donor in good health.

The rearrangement joins TRBV28 to TRBJ2-1; D gene unclear. Germline V lookup: CDR1 MDHEN, CDR2 SYDVKM. The V end lost 3 bases, the J end lost 8 bases, and 8 bases lay between the germline ends. The CDR3 runs to 12 residues. Written as DNA, the CDR3 is TGTGCCAGCAGTTTTTTGGGCGATGAGCAGTTCTTC. Encoded protein: CASSFLGDEQFF.

This chain links TRBV15 with TRBJ1-1; the match to TRBD1 covers 9 bases. In germline, CDR1 is LNHNV, CDR2 YYDKDF (reference sequence). The CDR3 sequence is 15 residues long. V trimming: 3 bases; J trimming: 5 bases; junction bases outside the gene matches: 7. The CDR3 is CATSRLQGARTEAFF. The CDR3 bases are TGTGCCACCAGCAGGTTACAGGGGGCGCGGACTGAAGCTTTCTTT.

The chain carries TRBV7-9 and TRBJ2-1, with D tentatively TRBD1 (5 bases). This CDR3 is 13 amino acids long. The V gene lost 2 bases and the J gene lost 10 bases, with 12 bases spanning the gap. The germline V gene encodes CDR1 SEHNR and CDR2 FQNEAQ (reference sequence). In nucleotides, the CDR3 is TGTGCCAGCAGCTTACCAACAGGAGACGAGCAGTTCTTC. This encodes CASSLPTGDEQFF.

V is TRBV27 and J is TRBJ2-7; no reliable D call. Germline CDR1 reads MNHEY; CDR2 reads SMNVEV (reference sequence). V was trimmed by 8 bases and J by 3 bases, leaving 14 bases between them. This CDR3 has 13 residues. The CDR3 spells CASAASGSYEQYF. The CDR3, as DNA: TGTGCCAGCGCGGCGTCTGGCAGCTACGAGCAGTACTTC.

V and J are TRBV27 and TRBJ2-3, with a possible D match to TRBD1 (6 bases). V was shortened by 2 bases and J by 2 bases, with 14 bases between the two germline ends. This CDR3 comprises 16 residues. Germline CDR1 MNHEY, CDR2 SMNVEV (reference sequence). The CDR3 DNA reads as TGTGCCAGCAGTTTACGTTGGGGGCAATTCACAGATACGCAGTATTTT. Translated: CASSLRWGQFTDTQYF.

The V gene is TRBV28, the J gene TRBJ1-2, with TRBD1 identical over 8 bases. The CDR3 consists of 17 residues. Trimming took 6 bases from V and 3 from J; bases not matched to a gene: 15. Germline values: CDR1 MDHEN, CDR2 SYDVKM. Here the CDR3 DNA reads TGTGCCAGCAGCACTTCATCTAGGACAGGGTGGGACTATGGCTACACCTTC. Amino acids: CASSTSSRTGWDYGYTF.

The chain recombines TRBV5-6 with TRBJ2-5; 14 bases fit TRBD2. The V segment lost 4 bases and the J segment 5 bases; nucleotides outside the gene matches: 13. This CDR3 comprises 18 residues. The germline CDR1 and CDR2 sequences are SGHDT and YYEEEE. The CDR3 nucleotides read TGTGCCAGCAGCGGGGGACTAGCGGGGGCCCGAGGTTTGGAGACCCAGTACTTC. It yields the protein CASSGGLAGARGLETQYF.

The chain links TRBV6-5 to TRBJ2-2; tentative D call: TRBD1 (6 bases). Germline-derived CDR1 and CDR2 are MNHEY and SVGAGI. CDR3 length: 15 amino acids. Trimming stripped 6 bases from V and 5 bases from J, with 16 bases between. The CDR3: CASRPGHLLTGELFF. As DNA, the CDR3 is TGTGCCAGCAGACCGGGACACCTTCTGACCGGGGAGCTGTTTTTT.

Only one count was recorded for this clone. The rearrangement joins TRBV7-9 to TRBJ2-7; 8 nucleotides align to TRBD1. The J segment lost 6 bases and the V segment lost 5 bases, leaving 6 bases of the junction unmatched. The CDR3 runs to 13 residues. CDR1 is SEHNR, CDR2 FQNEAQ, per germline (reference sequence). The CDR3 bases are TGTGCCAGCAGCCAAGAGGACAGGGTCGAGCAGTACGTC. Its translation is CASSQEDRVEQYV.

V is TRBV4-1 and J is TRBJ2-3, with 10 bases fitting TRBD1. The CDR3 runs 14 residues. V lost 4 bases to trimming and J lost 5 bases; unmatched junction nucleotides: 3. The V gene's germline CDR1 is MGHRA and CDR2 YSYEKL. The DNA for the CDR3 is TGCGCCAGCAGCCCTCGGACAGGGGGAGATACGCAGTATTTT. Its translation is CASSPRTGGDTQYF.

The rearrangement uses TRBV7-9 and TRBJ2-5; D may be TRBD2 (7 bases). CDR3 length: 17 amino acids. Trimming pared 4 bases from V and 7 bases from J, leaving 25 bases between. Germline V CDR1 and CDR2: SEHNR, FQNEAQ (reference sequence). The CDR3 DNA reads TGTGCCAGCAGCTCCGGCAGGGGCGGGGGCGCTCGGGTGACCCAGTACTTC. It specifies CASSSGRGGGARVTQYF.

This chain joins TRBV9 and TRBJ2-2; 9 positions agree with TRBD2. Germline V gene lookup returns CDR1 SGDLS and CDR2 YYNGEE. J gave up 5 bases and V 0 bases, and 8 bases lay outside the gene matches. This CDR3 contains 17 residues. CDR3 region: CASSVESLAGRTGELFF. The DNA for the CDR3 is TGTGCCAGCAGCGTAGAGTCCCTAGCGGGAAGGACCGGGGAGCTGTTTTTT.

The V call is TRBV4-3, the J call TRBJ2-1, with TRBD1 matching 8 bases. V trimming: 0 bases; J trimming: 9 bases; junction bases outside the gene matches: 10. The CDR3 loop spans 16 amino acids. Germline V gene data show CDR1 as LGHNA and CDR2 as YSLEER. CDR3 in amino acids: CASSQDRSGGLIEQFF. The CDR3 region has the DNA TGCGCCAGCAGCCAAGATCGGTCAGGGGGCCTGATTGAGCAGTTCTTC.

The gene calls are TRBV10-1 and TRBJ2-2; a possible D gene is TRBD2 (5 bases). The V end lost 8 bases, the J end lost 5 bases, and 12 bases lay between the germline ends. Germline CDR1 reads WNHNN; CDR2 reads SYGVQD (reference sequence). The CDR3 spans 13 residues. The CDR3 here is CASGLADTGELFF. CDR3 sequence (DNA): TGCGCCAGCGGGCTAGCAGATACCGGGGAGCTGTTTTTT.